Listed below are T cell receptor beta chains from one sample, sequenced in a study of T-cell reconstitution after alpha-beta-depleted transplantation in children. TCRdb redid the calling of the PCR reads with MiXCR, one entry per CDR3 protein. The sample yields around 72,000 distinct CDR3 sequences, 4.9% seen once. The source was PBMCs, mostly from graft donor cells, collected 180 days after TCRalphabeta/CD19-depleted stem cell transplant. Receptors originate from a boy younger than two who had a stem cell transplant for acute myeloid leukemia, so the T cells may come from the graft donor. Each CDR3 is given with its conserved first and last residue. The D gene is left open where the match is weak. Clone size is given for some rows only: seen once, a few or many times, or a class if the clone is expanded.

>many|TRBV12-3/TRBV12-4|TRBJ2-5|-
CASSPAGTPQYF
TGTGCCAGCAGTCCCGCCGGGACCCCCCAGTACTTC
>many|TRBV11-1|TRBJ2-2|TRBD1
CASSSRFRGTGVTGELFF
TGTGCCAGCAGCTCGAGGTTCCGGGGGACAGGGGTCACCGGGGAGCTGTTTTTT
>many|TRBV24-1|TRBJ1-5|-
CATSQTTHNQPQHF
TGTGCCACCTCACAGACCACCCACAATCAGCCCCAGCATTTT
>many|TRBV10-2|TRBJ2-2|-
CASSEPQGNTGELFF
TGCGCCAGCAGTGAACCTCAGGGGAACACCGGGGAGCTGTTTTTT
>many|TRBV12-3/TRBV12-4|TRBJ2-2|-
CASTWQTNTGELFF
TGTGCCAGCACGTGGCAGACTAACACCGGGGAGCTGTTTTTT
>many|TRBV27|TRBJ2-7|TRBD1
CASSFGQGREQYF
TGTGCCAGCAGTTTCGGACAGGGAAGGGAGCAGTACTTC
>many|TRBV7-6|TRBJ2-2|-
CASSLRQGTGELFF
TGTGCCAGCAGCTTAAGGCAGGGCACCGGGGAGCTGTTTTTT
>many|TRBV6-5|TRBJ2-5|-
CASSPIMGRETQYF
TGTGCCAGCAGTCCGATTATGGGGCGCGAGACCCAGTACTTC
>many|TRBV20-1|TRBJ2-5|TRBD1
CSAQTRTGEETQYF
TGCAGTGCCCAGACTCGGACAGGGGAAGAGACCCAGTACTTC
>many|TRBV5-1|TRBJ2-3|-
CASSLANRGTDTQYF
TGCGCCAGCAGCTTGGCCAATCGGGGGACAGATACGCAGTATTTT
>many|TRBV7-9|TRBJ2-7|-
CASSFPGSSYEQYF
TGTGCCAGCAGCTTCCCCGGGTCCTCCTACGAGCAGTACTTC
>many|TRBV12-3/TRBV12-4|TRBJ2-1|-
CASRPPTEVNEQFF
TGTGCCAGCAGACCCCCCACGGAGGTCAATGAGCAGTTCTTC
>-|TRBV9|TRBJ2-1|TRBD1
CASSQGQGNDNEQFF
TGTGCCAGCAGCCAGGGACAGGGAAACGACAATGAGCAGTTCTTC
>many|TRBV7-6|TRBJ2-3|-
CASSLWGGQSDTQYF
TGTGCCAGCAGCTTGTGGGGGGGCCAGTCAGATACGCAGTATTTT
>many|TRBV5-1|TRBJ2-7|-
CASSPGLGNEQYF
TGCGCCAGCAGCCCAGGGCTCGGAAACGAGCAGTACTTC
>many|TRBV20-1|TRBJ1-5|-
CSAQTEVNQPQHF
TGCAGTGCTCAGACCGAGGTCAATCAGCCCCAGCATTTT
>many|TRBV12-3/TRBV12-4|TRBJ2-2|-
CASDSRGASGELFF
TGTGCCAGCGACTCCCGGGGGGCATCGGGGGAGCTGTTTTTT
>many|TRBV4-1|TRBJ1-6|TRBD1
CASSLQGITHSPLHF
TGCGCCAGCAGCTTACAGGGGATAACTCACTCACCCCTCCACTTT
>many|TRBV7-9|TRBJ2-1|TRBD1
CASTLPGQKIDEQFF
TGTGCCAGCACCCTTCCGGGACAGAAGATCGATGAGCAGTTCTTC
>many|TRBV4-1|TRBJ1-5|-
CASSQEGGPSNQPQHF
TGCGCCAGCAGCCAGGAGGGGGGCCCTAGCAATCAGCCCCAGCATTTT
>many|TRBV4-2|TRBJ1-4|-
CASSQGRVVEKLFF
TGTGCCAGCAGCCAAGGCAGGGTAGTTGAAAAACTGTTTTTT
>many|TRBV20-1|TRBJ2-2|-
CSARARGSTGELFF
TGCAGTGCTAGAGCTAGGGGCAGCACCGGGGAGCTGTTTTTT
>many|TRBV5-1|TRBJ1-1|-
CASSLTGAEAFF
TGCGCCAGCAGCTTAACAGGAGCTGAAGCTTTCTTT
>many|TRBV6-1|TRBJ2-1|-
CAAKIGGNEQFF
TGTGCCGCAAAAATAGGGGGGAATGAGCAGTTCTTC
>many|TRBV12-3/TRBV12-4|TRBJ1-5|-
CASSSGRINQPQHF
TGTGCCAGCAGTTCCGGACGGATCAATCAGCCCCAGCATTTT
>many|TRBV6-5|TRBJ2-1|-
CATGTVYNEQFF
TGTGCCACCGGGACGGTATACAATGAGCAGTTCTTC
>-|TRBV29-1|TRBJ2-5|-
CSVGETQYF
TGCAGCGTCGGGGAGACCCAGTACTTC
>many|TRBV6-6|TRBJ2-1|TRBD2
CASSMSGSSYNEQFF
TGTGCCAGCAGTATGAGCGGGAGTTCCTACAATGAGCAGTTCTTC
>many|TRBV3-1|TRBJ2-5|-
CASSQDRVETQYF
TGTGCCAGCAGCCAAGACAGGGTTGAGACCCAGTACTTC
>many|TRBV5-1|TRBJ2-7|-
CASSLYKGRAREQYF
TGCGCCAGCAGCTTGTATAAAGGGAGAGCGCGCGAGCAGTACTTC
>many|TRBV19|TRBJ2-3|-
CASSIHRLASTDTQYF
TGTGCCAGTAGTATACATAGACTCGCCAGCACAGATACGCAGTATTTT
>many|TRBV29-1|TRBJ1-1|-
CSVVDTEAFF
TGCAGCGTTGTGGACACTGAAGCTTTCTTT
>many|TRBV5-1|TRBJ2-5|TRBD1
CASSTAGTGETQYF
TGCGCCAGCTCTACGGCCGGGACAGGAGAGACCCAGTACTTC
>many|TRBV20-1|TRBJ2-7|-
CSARDRGSEGEQYF
TGCAGTGCTAGAGATAGGGGGTCGGAGGGTGAGCAGTACTTC
>many|TRBV7-9|TRBJ1-2|-
CASRPGNYGYTF
TGTGCCAGCAGACCAGGGAACTATGGCTACACCTTC
>many|TRBV7-6|TRBJ1-2|-
CASSPLRGGGYGYTF
TGTGCCAGCAGCCCCTTGCGGGGAGGGGGCTATGGCTACACCTTC
>many|TRBV4-3|TRBJ2-7|-
CASSQDFGQPSYEQYF
TGCGCCAGCAGCCAAGATTTCGGACAGCCGTCCTACGAGCAGTACTTC
>-|TRBV6-1|TRBJ2-1|-
CASSEGYKTYNEQFF
TGTGCCAGCAGTGAAGGGTATAAAACGTACAATGAGCAGTTCTTC
>many|TRBV7-2|TRBJ2-1|-
CASSLGGWNEQFF
TGTGCCAGCAGCTTAGGTGGTTGGAATGAGCAGTTCTTC
>many|TRBV7-9|TRBJ2-3|TRBD2
CASTTLSGGRTDTQYF
TGTGCCAGCACTACCCTTAGCGGGGGACGCACAGATACGCAGTATTTT
>-|TRBV4-3|TRBJ2-7|TRBD2
CASSQVGLAGTYEQYF
TGCGCCAGCAGCCAAGTTGGACTAGCGGGGACCTACGAGCAGTACTTC
>many|TRBV20-1|TRBJ2-4|-
CSARIFGASKNIQYF
TGCAGTGCTAGGATATTCGGGGCCTCCAAAAACATTCAGTACTTC
>many|TRBV20-1|TRBJ1-3|-
CSASVVDSDTIYF
TGCAGTGCTAGTGTCGTGGACTCCGACACCATATATTTT
>once|TRBV13|TRBJ2-1|TRBD2
CAMSPGPLAGGINEQFF
TGTGCCATGAGCCCGGGGCCACTAGCGGGGGGGATCAATGAGCAGTTCTTC
>-|TRBV5-4|TRBJ2-3|-
CASSLDQGADTQYF
TGTGCCAGCAGCTTGGACCAGGGAGCAGATACGCAGTATTTT
>many|TRBV7-2|TRBJ1-2|-
CASSLDQFYGYTF
TGTGCCAGCAGCTTAGATCAGTTCTATGGCTACACCTTC
>many|TRBV27|TRBJ1-2|TRBD1
CASSLSETGRYGYTF
TGTGCCAGCAGTTTATCAGAGACAGGGCGCTATGGCTACACCTTC
>many|TRBV7-2|TRBJ2-7|TRBD1
CASSGDRGYEQYF
TGTGCCAGCAGCGGAGACAGGGGGTACGAGCAGTACTTC
>many|TRBV6-5|TRBJ2-1|TRBD2
CASIFMGGQTLYNEQFF
TGTGCCAGCATATTTATGGGAGGGCAGACACTCTACAATGAGCAGTTCTTC
>many|TRBV5-1|TRBJ2-4|TRBD1
CASSPDRPRSLDRGVQYF
TGCGCCAGCAGCCCCGATAGACCCCGATCGCTGGACAGGGGGGTTCAGTACTTC
>many|TRBV7-2|TRBJ1-2|TRBD1
CASSSHRGANYGYTF
TGTGCCAGCAGCTCCCACAGGGGAGCTAACTATGGCTACACCTTC
>many|TRBV20-1|TRBJ1-6|-
CSARELFYNSPLHF
TGCAGTGCTAGAGAACTGTTTTATAATTCACCCCTCCACTTT
>-|TRBV30|TRBJ2-5|-
CAWMWSEETQYF
TGTGCCTGGATGTGGTCAGAAGAGACCCAGTACTTC
>many|TRBV5-1|TRBJ2-1|-
CASSSSRVSYNEQFF
TGCGCCAGCAGCTCGAGCAGGGTCTCCTACAATGAGCAGTTCTTC
>many|TRBV18|TRBJ2-5|-
CASSTEGTQYF
TGTGCCAGCTCCACGGAAGGGACCCAGTACTTC
>many|TRBV11-3|TRBJ2-1|-
CASSLYRRRQGKNNEQFF
TGTGCCAGCAGCTTATATCGGAGGCGGCAGGGGAAAAACAATGAGCAGTTCTTC
>many|TRBV5-1|TRBJ1-5|TRBD1
CASSAGTGTNQPQHF
TGCGCCAGCAGCGCCGGGACAGGGACTAATCAGCCCCAGCATTTT
>many|TRBV20-1|TRBJ2-1|-
CSLDRSSYNEQFF
TGCAGTTTGGATCGGAGCTCCTACAATGAGCAGTTCTTC
>many|TRBV4-2|TRBJ2-2|TRBD2
CASSQDLAGGPTGELFF
TGTGCCAGCAGCCAAGATCTGGCGGGGGGCCCCACCGGGGAGCTGTTTTTT